This is a list of T cell receptor beta chains from one sample in a study of T-cell reconstitution after alpha-beta-depleted transplantation in children. Each CDR3 protein gets one entry after TCRdb re-called the PCR reads with MiXCR. The sample gives hundreds of thousands of distinct CDR3 sequences, roughly 16% of which show up once; around 5% is in the top ten. Sequences were derived from PBMCs, mostly from graft donor cells, sampled 360 days after TCRalphabeta/CD19-depleted stem cell transplant. Source of these receptors: a male patient aged 10-17 years who had a stem cell transplant for acute lymphoblastic leukemia, so the T cells may come from the graft donor. The CDR3 runs from the conserved cysteine through the conserved F or W. The order of the fields is D gene, V gene, J gene, clone size, CDR3 protein, CDR3 DNA. The D gene is left open where the match is weak. Only part of the rows carry a size: once, few, many, or a class if the clone is expanded.

D gene: -; V gene: TRBV6-5; J gene: TRBJ1-1; clone size: few; CDR3 protein: CASSYVYRVGTEAFF; CDR3 DNA: TGTGCCAGCAGTTACGTCTACAGGGTTGGCACTGAAGCTTTCTTT
D gene: TRBD2; V gene: TRBV20-1; J gene: TRBJ2-1; clone size: -; CDR3 protein: CSASAGGLRAGHSYNEQFF; CDR3 DNA: TGCAGTGCTAGCGCGGGGGGCTTACGGGCGGGTCACTCCTACAATGAGCAGTTCTTC
D gene: TRBD1; V gene: TRBV12-3/TRBV12-4; J gene: TRBJ1-2; clone size: -; CDR3 protein: CASRGTGVSYGYTF; CDR3 DNA: TGTGCCAGCAGGGGGACAGGGGTTAGTTACGGCTACACCTTC
D gene: TRBD2; V gene: TRBV19; J gene: TRBJ2-2; clone size: few; CDR3 protein: CASSMQLAGGPNGELFF; CDR3 DNA: TGTGCCAGTAGTATGCAACTCGCGGGAGGGCCTAACGGGGAGCTGTTTTTT
D gene: TRBD1; V gene: TRBV12-3/TRBV12-4; J gene: TRBJ2-1; clone size: -; CDR3 protein: CASSLQGAIYIYEQFF; CDR3 DNA: TGTGCCAGCAGCCTACAGGGGGCGATTTATATCTATGAGCAGTTCTTC
D gene: TRBD1; V gene: TRBV11-2; J gene: TRBJ2-3; clone size: -; CDR3 protein: CASSLVGRDRYTDTQYF; CDR3 DNA: TGTGCCAGCAGCTTAGTGGGCAGGGACAGATACACAGATACGCAGTATTTT
D gene: TRBD2; V gene: TRBV7-3; J gene: TRBJ2-7; clone size: -; CDR3 protein: CASSLSPQGGLAEFEQYF; CDR3 DNA: TGTGCCAGCAGCTTATCGCCCCAAGGGGGACTAGCGGAATTCGAGCAGTACTTC
D gene: -; V gene: TRBV6-1; J gene: TRBJ2-7; clone size: -; CDR3 protein: CASSTRTVPYEQYF; CDR3 DNA: TGTGCCAGCAGTACGCGGACAGTACCCTACGAGCAGTACTTC
D gene: TRBD1; V gene: TRBV7-3; J gene: TRBJ2-4; clone size: few; CDR3 protein: CASSSAGGRAKNIQYF; CDR3 DNA: TGTGCCAGCAGCTCCGCAGGGGGAAGGGCCAAAAACATTCAGTACTTC
D gene: -; V gene: TRBV4-2; J gene: TRBJ2-5; clone size: -; CDR3 protein: CASSQAGGRGYQETQYF; CDR3 DNA: TGTGCCAGCAGCCAAGCCGGGGGGCGTGGCTACCAAGAGACCCAGTACTTC
D gene: TRBD1; V gene: TRBV24-1; J gene: TRBJ2-1; clone size: few; CDR3 protein: CATSDPAGTGNNEQFF; CDR3 DNA: TGTGCCACCAGTGATCCCGCCGGGACAGGGAACAATGAGCAGTTCTTC
D gene: TRBD1; V gene: TRBV5-1; J gene: TRBJ1-1; clone size: -; CDR3 protein: CASGTDRATEAFF; CDR3 DNA: TGCGCCAGCGGCACCGACAGGGCCACTGAAGCTTTCTTT
D gene: TRBD1; V gene: TRBV27; J gene: TRBJ2-3; clone size: few; CDR3 protein: CASTISQGAGTDTQYF; CDR3 DNA: TGTGCCAGCACTATTTCTCAGGGGGCCGGCACAGATACGCAGTATTTT
D gene: -; V gene: TRBV7-9; J gene: TRBJ1-1; clone size: -; CDR3 protein: CASEGRVDPSKAFF; CDR3 DNA: TGTGCCAGCGAAGGCAGGGTCGATCCCTCCAAAGCTTTCTTT
D gene: TRBD1; V gene: TRBV19; J gene: TRBJ2-2; clone size: -; CDR3 protein: CASSPNNRGATGELFF; CDR3 DNA: TGTGCCAGTAGCCCCAATAACAGGGGAGCCACCGGGGAGCTGTTTTTT
D gene: -; V gene: TRBV29-1; J gene: TRBJ1-2; clone size: -; CDR3 protein: CSVLGLQGPNYGYTF; CDR3 DNA: TGCAGCGTTCTCGGGCTGCAGGGCCCCAACTATGGCTACACCTTC
D gene: TRBD1; V gene: TRBV5-1; J gene: TRBJ2-7; clone size: -; CDR3 protein: CASSSDRRYSYEQYF; CDR3 DNA: TGCGCCAGCAGCTCGGACAGGCGTTACTCCTACGAGCAGTACTTC
D gene: TRBD1; V gene: TRBV2; J gene: TRBJ1-1; clone size: -; CDR3 protein: CASSDSQDREFLGTEAFF; CDR3 DNA: TGTGCCAGCAGTGACTCCCAGGACAGGGAGTTTTTGGGCACTGAAGCTTTCTTT